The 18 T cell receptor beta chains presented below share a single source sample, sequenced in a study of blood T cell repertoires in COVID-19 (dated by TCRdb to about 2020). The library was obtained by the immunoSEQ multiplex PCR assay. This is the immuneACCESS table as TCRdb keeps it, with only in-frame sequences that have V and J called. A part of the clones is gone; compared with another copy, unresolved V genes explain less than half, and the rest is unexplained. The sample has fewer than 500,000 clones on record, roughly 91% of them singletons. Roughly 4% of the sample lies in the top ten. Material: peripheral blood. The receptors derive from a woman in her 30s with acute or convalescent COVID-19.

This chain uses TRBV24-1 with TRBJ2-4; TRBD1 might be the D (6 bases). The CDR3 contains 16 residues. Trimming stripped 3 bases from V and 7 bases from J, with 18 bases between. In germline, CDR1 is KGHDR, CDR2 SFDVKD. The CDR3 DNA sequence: TGTGCCACCAGTGATGCAACCCCGACAGGAATGAACATTCAGTACTTC. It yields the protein CATSDATPTGMNIQYF.

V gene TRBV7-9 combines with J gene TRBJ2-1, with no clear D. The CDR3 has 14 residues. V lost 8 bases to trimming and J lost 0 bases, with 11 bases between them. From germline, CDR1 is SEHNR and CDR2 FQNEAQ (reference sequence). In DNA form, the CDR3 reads TGTGCCAGCCATACAGAAAGCTCCTACAATGAGCAGTTCTTC. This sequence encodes CASHTESSYNEQFF.

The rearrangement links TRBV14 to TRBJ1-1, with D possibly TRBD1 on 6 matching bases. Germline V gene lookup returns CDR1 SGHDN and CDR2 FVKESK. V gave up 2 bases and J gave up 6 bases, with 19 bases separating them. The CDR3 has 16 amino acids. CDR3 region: CASSQHTGRGGPEAFF. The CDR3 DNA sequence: TGTGCCAGCAGCCAACATACAGGGAGAGGTGGGCCTGAAGCTTTCTTT.

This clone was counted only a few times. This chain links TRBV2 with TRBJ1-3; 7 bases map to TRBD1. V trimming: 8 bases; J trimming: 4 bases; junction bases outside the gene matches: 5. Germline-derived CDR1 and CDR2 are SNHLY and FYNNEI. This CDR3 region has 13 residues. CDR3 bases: TGTGCCAGCGCAACAGGGGTCGGAAACACCATATATTTT. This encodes CASATGVGNTIYF.

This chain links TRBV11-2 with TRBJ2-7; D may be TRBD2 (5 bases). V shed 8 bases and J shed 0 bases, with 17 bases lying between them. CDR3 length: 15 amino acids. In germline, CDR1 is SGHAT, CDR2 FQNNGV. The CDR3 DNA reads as TGTGCCAGCTCGCCGACCTCGGGGAGCTCCTACGAGCAGTACTTC. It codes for CASSPTSGSSYEQYF.

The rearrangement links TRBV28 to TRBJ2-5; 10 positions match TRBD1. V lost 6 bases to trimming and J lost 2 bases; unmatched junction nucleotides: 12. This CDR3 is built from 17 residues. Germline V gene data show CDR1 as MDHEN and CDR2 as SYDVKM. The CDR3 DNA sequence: TGTGCCAGCAGCACCCCCCGGACAGGGGGAGATCAAGAGACCCAGTACTTC. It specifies CASSTPRTGGDQETQYF.

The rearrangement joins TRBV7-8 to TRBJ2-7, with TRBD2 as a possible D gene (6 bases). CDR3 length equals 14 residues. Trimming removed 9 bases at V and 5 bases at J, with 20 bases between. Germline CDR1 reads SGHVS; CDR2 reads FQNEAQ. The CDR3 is CASQKDGTANEQYF. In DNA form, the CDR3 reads TGTGCCAGTCAAAAAGACGGGACTGCAAACGAGCAGTACTTC.

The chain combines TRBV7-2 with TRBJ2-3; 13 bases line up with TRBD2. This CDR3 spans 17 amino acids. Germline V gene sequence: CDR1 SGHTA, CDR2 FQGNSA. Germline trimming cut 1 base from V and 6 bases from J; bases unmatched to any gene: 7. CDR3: CASSLVTSGGSRDTQYF. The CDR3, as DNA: TGTGCCAGCAGCTTAGTGACTAGCGGGGGGAGTAGGGATACGCAGTATTTT.

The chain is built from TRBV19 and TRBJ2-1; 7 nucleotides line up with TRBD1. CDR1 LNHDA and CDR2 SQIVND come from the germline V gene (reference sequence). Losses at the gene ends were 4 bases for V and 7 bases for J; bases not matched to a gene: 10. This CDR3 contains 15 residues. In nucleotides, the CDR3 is TGTGCCAGTAGTACTGACAGGGTCGGCTTTAATGAGCAGTTCTTC. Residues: CASSTDRVGFNEQFF.

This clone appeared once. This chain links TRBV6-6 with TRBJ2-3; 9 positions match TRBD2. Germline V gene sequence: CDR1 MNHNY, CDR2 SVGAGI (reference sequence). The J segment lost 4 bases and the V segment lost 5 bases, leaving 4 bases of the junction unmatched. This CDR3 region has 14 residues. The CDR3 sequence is CASSSGGRADTQYF. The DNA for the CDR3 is TGTGCCAGCAGTAGCGGGGGGCGGGCAGATACGCAGTATTTT.

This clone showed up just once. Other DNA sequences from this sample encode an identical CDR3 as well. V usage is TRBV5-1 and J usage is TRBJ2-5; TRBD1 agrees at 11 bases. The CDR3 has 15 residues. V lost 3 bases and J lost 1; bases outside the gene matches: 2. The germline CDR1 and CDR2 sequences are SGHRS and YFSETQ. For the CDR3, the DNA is TGCGCCAGCAGCTGGGGGACAGGGGGCCAAGAGACCCAGTACTTC. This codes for CASSWGTGGQETQYF. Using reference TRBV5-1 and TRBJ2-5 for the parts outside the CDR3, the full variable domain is KAGVTQTPRYLIKTRGQQVTLSCSPISGHRSVSWYQQTPGQGLQFLFEYFSETQRNKGNFPGRFSGRQFSNSRSEMNVSTLELGDSALYLCASSWGTGGQETQYFGPGTRLLVL.

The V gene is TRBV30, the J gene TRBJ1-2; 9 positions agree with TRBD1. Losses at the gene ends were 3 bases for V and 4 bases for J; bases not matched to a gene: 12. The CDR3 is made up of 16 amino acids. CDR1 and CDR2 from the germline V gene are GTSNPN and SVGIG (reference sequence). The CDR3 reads CAWRALRQGDAYGYTF. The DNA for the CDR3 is TGTGCCTGGAGGGCCCTTAGACAGGGGGATGCCTATGGCTACACCTTC.

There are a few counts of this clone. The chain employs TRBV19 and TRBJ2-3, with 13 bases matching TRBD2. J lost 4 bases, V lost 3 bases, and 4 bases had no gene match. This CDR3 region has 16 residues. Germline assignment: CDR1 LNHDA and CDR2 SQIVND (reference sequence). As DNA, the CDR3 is TGTGCCAGTAGTATGCTAACTAGCGGGGGGGCAGATACGCAGTATTTT. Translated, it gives CASSMLTSGGADTQYF.

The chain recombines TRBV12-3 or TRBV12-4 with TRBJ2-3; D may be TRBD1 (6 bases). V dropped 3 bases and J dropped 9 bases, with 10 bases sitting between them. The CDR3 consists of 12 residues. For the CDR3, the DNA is TGTGCCAGCAGTTTGGGTAGGGGGACGCAGTATTTT. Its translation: CASSLGRGTQYF.

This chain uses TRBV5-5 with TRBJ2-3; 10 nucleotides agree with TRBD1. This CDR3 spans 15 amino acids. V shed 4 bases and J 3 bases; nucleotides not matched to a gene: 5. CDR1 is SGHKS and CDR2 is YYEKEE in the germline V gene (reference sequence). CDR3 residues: CASSRTGGWTDTQYF. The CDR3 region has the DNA TGTGCCAGCAGCCGGACAGGGGGGTGGACAGATACGCAGTATTTT.

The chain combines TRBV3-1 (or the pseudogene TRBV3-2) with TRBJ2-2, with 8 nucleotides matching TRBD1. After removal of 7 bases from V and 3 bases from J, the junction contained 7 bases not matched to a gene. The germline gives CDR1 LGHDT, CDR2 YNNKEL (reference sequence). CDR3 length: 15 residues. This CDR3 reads CASKDRGLDTGELFF. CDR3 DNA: TGTGCCAGCAAAGACAGGGGATTGGACACCGGGGAGCTGTTTTTT.

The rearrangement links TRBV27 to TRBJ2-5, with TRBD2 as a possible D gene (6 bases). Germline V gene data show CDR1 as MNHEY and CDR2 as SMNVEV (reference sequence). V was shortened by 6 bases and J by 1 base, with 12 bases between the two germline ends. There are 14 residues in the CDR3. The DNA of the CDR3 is TGTGCCAGCAGCCGACGGGACTTCCAAGAGACCCAGTACTTC. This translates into CASSRRDFQETQYF.

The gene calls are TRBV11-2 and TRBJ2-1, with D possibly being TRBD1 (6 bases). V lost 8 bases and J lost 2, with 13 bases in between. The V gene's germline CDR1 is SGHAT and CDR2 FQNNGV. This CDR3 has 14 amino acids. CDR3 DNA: TGTGCCAGCGGCGAGGGGGACGCCTACAATGAGCAGTTCTTC. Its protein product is CASGEGDAYNEQFF.